A single sample gave rise to the 20 T cell receptor beta chains below, sequenced in a study of shared T cell receptors in the human thymus. Assay used: immunoSEQ multiplex PCR; TCRdb lists only in-frame clones, some missing. The table has 700,000 or so clones, approximately 83% seen once; the top ten hold over 0.008%. The same data also went into a second study, on human thymus T cells.

Source material: thymocytes. Receptors were obtained from a girl in the first two years of life with a congenital heart defect.

The chain uses TRBV29-1 and TRBJ2-1; 7 nucleotides align to TRBD1. Germline V gene sequence: CDR1 SQVTM, CDR2 ANQGSEA. CDR3 length: 12 residues. CDR3 coding DNA: TGCAGAGCCGAGGGGGCATACAATGAGCAGTTCTTC. Protein product: CRAEGAYNEQFF.

This sequence joins TRBV4-1 and TRBJ1-4, with 8 bases aligning to TRBD1. The CDR3 has 16 amino acids. Germline-derived CDR1 and CDR2 are MGHRA and YSYEKL. V trimming: 4 bases; J trimming: 7 bases; junction bases outside the gene matches: 11. In nucleotides, the CDR3 is TGCGCCAGCAGCCCGTTTATCCAGGGGGCAGGTGAAAAACTGTTTTTT. Encoded protein: CASSPFIQGAGEKLFF.

The chain has TRBV19 and TRBJ2-3; 8 nucleotides agree with TRBD2. The CDR3 covers 16 residues. CDR1 LNHDA and CDR2 SQIVND come from the germline V gene (reference sequence). The V gene end was trimmed by 5 bases and the J gene end by 4 bases; junction bases not matched to a gene: 11. CDR3 nucleotides: TGTGCCAGTAGTGCGAATCGGGGGGGGCACGCAGATACGCAGTATTTT. Its protein is CASSANRGGHADTQYF.

This clone was picked up a small number of times. The chain combines TRBV10-3 with TRBJ2-1, with no clear D. CDR3 length: 11 residues. Trimming took 6 bases from V and 9 from J, leaving 9 bases between them. Per germline, CDR1 ENHRY and CDR2 SYGVKD. The CDR3 here is CAIRGRREQFF. For the CDR3, the DNA is TGTGCCATCAGGGGCCGGCGTGAGCAGTTCTTC.

The chain employs TRBV4-2 and TRBJ2-5; 10 bases align to TRBD2. This CDR3 spans 19 amino acids. CDR1 is LGHNA, CDR2 YNFKEQ, per germline. The ends lost 3 bases at V and 3 bases at J; junction bases unmatched: 16. The CDR3 here is CASSHGLAVFKRIKETQYF. CDR3 coding DNA: TGTGCCAGCAGCCACGGACTAGCGGTATTCAAACGAATAAAAGAGACCCAGTACTTC.

The rearrangement uses TRBV28 and TRBJ2-7; 7 positions match TRBD1. This CDR3 comprises 14 residues. From germline, CDR1 is MDHEN and CDR2 SYDVKM. The J segment lost 0 bases and the V segment lost 8 bases, leaving 7 bases of the junction unmatched. This chain's CDR3 is CASSLQGISYEQYF. CDR3 DNA: TGTGCCAGCTCCTTACAGGGGATCTCCTACGAGCAGTACTTC. Combining the CDR3 with reference TRBV28 and TRBJ2-7 gives the whole variable domain DVKVTQSSRYLVKRTGEKVFLECVQDMDHENMFWYRQDPGLGLRLIYFSYDVKMKEKGDIPEGYSVSREKKERFSLILESASTNQTSMYLCASSLQGISYEQYFGPGTRLTVT.

The chain employs TRBV6-6 and TRBJ1-1, with a tentative D call TRBD1 (6 bases). The CDR3 loop spans 16 amino acids. Trimming removed 0 bases from V and 0 bases from J, with 11 bases in between. Germline CDR1 and CDR2: MNHNY and SVGAGI (reference sequence). CDR3 sequence reads: CASSYSTGRVNTEAFF. The CDR3 DNA reads TGTGCCAGCAGTTACTCGACAGGTAGGGTGAACACTGAAGCTTTCTTT.

The chain has TRBV7-6 and TRBJ1-1, with 8 bases aligning to TRBD1. CDR1 and CDR2 (germline): SGHVS, FNYEAQ. The CDR3 runs to 18 residues. The trim removed 1 base at V and 1 base at J, leaving 11 bases unmatched. CDR3 in DNA: TGTGCCAGCAGCTTAGAACAACCGGGACAGGACGAGAACACTGAAGCTTTCTTT. Translating gives CASSLEQPGQDENTEAFF.

The rearrangement joins TRBV4-3 to TRBJ1-4; 7 positions match TRBD1. V was clipped by 5 bases and J by 3 bases; unmatched bases: 6. The CDR3 is made up of 15 amino acids. Germline values: CDR1 LGHNA, CDR2 YSLEER. CDR3 protein: CASSETGTANEKLFF. The DNA of the CDR3 is TGCGCCAGCAGCGAAACCGGGACAGCTAATGAAAAACTGTTTTTT.

The CDR3 nucleotides read TGTGCCAGCAGCTTCCGGACAGGGGCCACTGAAGCTTTCTTT. Its translation: CASSFRTGATEAFF. The chain uses TRBV11-2 and TRBJ1-1; TRBD1 matches at 9 bases. J lost 4 bases, V lost 3 bases, and 3 bases had no gene match. Germline-derived CDR1 and CDR2 are SGHAT and FQNNGV. This CDR3 has 14 residues.

The CDR3 loop is CASSLKGRAEAFF. As DNA, the CDR3 is TGTGCCAGCAGTTTAAAGGGGAGGGCTGAAGCTTTCTTT. V and J are TRBV28 and TRBJ1-1, with D tentatively TRBD1 (5 bases). V lost 2 bases and J 6 bases, leaving 10 bases between the germline ends. The CDR3 spans 13 residues. The germline V gene has CDR1 MDHEN and CDR2 SYDVKM.

CDR3 DNA: TGTGCCAGCAGTGAAACAACAGACAGTATCGACACTGAAGCTTTCTTT. It yields the protein CASSETTDSIDTEAFF. The rearrangement joins TRBV6-1 to TRBJ1-1; tentatively, D is TRBD1 (5 bases). The germline V gene has CDR1 MNHNS and CDR2 SASEGT. V lost 2 bases and J 3 bases, leaving 16 bases between the germline ends. This CDR3 is built from 16 residues.

This chain links TRBV4-3 with TRBJ2-5; a weak D match, TRBD2 (5 bases). The CDR3 loop spans 16 amino acids. V dropped 6 bases and J dropped 4 bases, with 21 bases sitting between them. Looked up from germline, CDR1 is LGHNA and CDR2 is YSLEER. CDR3: CASSQTLASLIETQYF. In DNA form, the CDR3 reads TGCGCCAGCAGTCAAACCTTAGCGTCCCTTATAGAGACCCAGTACTTC.

The chain uses TRBV18 and TRBJ2-3; no reliable D call. Germline loops: CDR1 KGHSH, CDR2 LQKENI. V was clipped by 3 bases and J by 0 bases, with 4 bases between them. This CDR3 has 13 amino acids. As DNA, the CDR3 is TGTGCCAGCTCACCCCCTAGCACAGATACGCAGTATTTT. It specifies CASSPPSTDTQYF.

This chain connects TRBV5-1 to TRBJ2-3; possible D gene TRBD2, 6 bases. The germline V and J ends were trimmed by 4 bases and 6 bases, with 18 bases remaining between them. CDR1 is SGHRS, CDR2 YFSETQ, per germline. The CDR3 runs 15 residues. CDR3 sequence: CASSGQGFRGDTQYF. The DNA of the CDR3 is TGCGCCAGCAGCGGTCAAGGCTTTCGGGGGGATACGCAGTATTTT.

As regards this clone: Relative to the germline gene, one junction end is altered; a read error may explain this. Additional DNA sequences in this sample encode the identical CDR3. The gene calls are TRBV2 and TRBJ1-1; 8 positions match TRBD1. The CDR3 has 16 amino acids. CDR1 and CDR2 from the germline V gene are SNHLY and FYNNEI. CDR3 protein: CASSSNRTGRYTEAFF. The CDR3 coding sequence is TGTGCCAGCAGTTCTAACAGGACAGGGAGGTACACTGAAGCCTTCTTT.

The V and J genes are TRBV4-3 and TRBJ2-2, with 9 positions matching TRBD1. The CDR3 has 19 residues. The trim removed 6 bases at V and 6 bases at J, leaving 20 bases unmatched. Germline V gene lookup returns CDR1 LGHNA and CDR2 YSLEER. The CDR3 DNA sequence: TGCGCCAGCAGGGGGGAGGTGGGCGAACCGGGACAGGGCCCCGGGGAGCTGTTTTTT. As protein: CASRGEVGEPGQGPGELFF.

This chain connects TRBV27 to TRBJ1-1; no firm D call. Germline lookup yields CDR1 MNHEY and CDR2 SMNVEV (reference sequence). The V gene lost 3 bases and the J gene lost 2 bases, with 13 bases spanning the gap. CDR3 length equals 15 residues. CDR3 region: CASSFRTHANTEAFF. The CDR3 nucleotides are TGTGCCAGCAGTTTTAGAACCCATGCAAACACTGAAGCTTTCTTT.

The table lists this clone with a few counts. The chain joins TRBV10-3 to TRBJ2-1, with 13 bases that match TRBD2. The trim removed 4 bases at V and 8 bases at J, leaving 2 bases unmatched. The CDR3 sequence is 14 residues long. Germline V gene sequence: CDR1 ENHRY, CDR2 SYGVKD. The CDR3 loop reads CAISATSGGDEQFF. CDR3 DNA: TGTGCCATCAGTGCCACTAGCGGGGGGGATGAGCAGTTCTTC.

V gene TRBV4-3 combines with J gene TRBJ2-5; D may be TRBD1 (6 bases). The CDR3 has 17 amino acids. V lost 0 bases and J lost 1, with 15 bases in between. CDR1 and CDR2 from the germline V gene are LGHNA and YSLEER. As DNA, the CDR3 is TGCGCCAGCAGCCAAGAAGGACAGCGCGACCCCCAAGAGACCCAGTACTTC. It yields the protein CASSQEGQRDPQETQYF.